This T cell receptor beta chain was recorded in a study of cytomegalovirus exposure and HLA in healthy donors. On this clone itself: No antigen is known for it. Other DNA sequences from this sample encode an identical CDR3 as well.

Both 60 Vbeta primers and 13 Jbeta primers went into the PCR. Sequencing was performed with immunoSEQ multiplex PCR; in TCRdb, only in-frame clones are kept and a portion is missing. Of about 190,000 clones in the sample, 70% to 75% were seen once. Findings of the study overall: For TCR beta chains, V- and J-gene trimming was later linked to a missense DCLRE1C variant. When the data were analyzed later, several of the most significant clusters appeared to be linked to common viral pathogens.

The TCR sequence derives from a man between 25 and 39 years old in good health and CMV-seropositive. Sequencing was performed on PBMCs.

This CDR3 reads CASSYSNFRGNEQFF. The DNA for the CDR3 is TGTGCCAGCAGTTACTCGAACTTCCGGGGGAATGAGCAGTTCTTC. This chain links TRBV6-6 with TRBJ2-1, with D perhaps TRBD2 (6 bases). Looked up from germline, CDR1 is MNHNY and CDR2 is SVGAGI (reference sequence). The germline V and J ends were trimmed by 0 bases and 7 bases, with 13 bases remaining between them. The CDR3 consists of 15 residues.